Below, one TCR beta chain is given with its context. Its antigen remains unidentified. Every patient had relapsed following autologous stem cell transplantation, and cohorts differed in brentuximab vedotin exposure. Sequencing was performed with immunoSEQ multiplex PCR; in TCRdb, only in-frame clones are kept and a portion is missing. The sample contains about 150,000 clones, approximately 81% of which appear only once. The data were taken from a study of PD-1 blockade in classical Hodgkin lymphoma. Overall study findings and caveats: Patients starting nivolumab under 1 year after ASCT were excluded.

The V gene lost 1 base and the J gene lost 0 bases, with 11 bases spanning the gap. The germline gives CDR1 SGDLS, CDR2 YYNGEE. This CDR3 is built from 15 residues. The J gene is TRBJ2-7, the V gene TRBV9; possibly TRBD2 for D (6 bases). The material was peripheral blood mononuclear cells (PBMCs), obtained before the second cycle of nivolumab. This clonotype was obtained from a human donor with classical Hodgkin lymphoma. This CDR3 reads CASSVSGGTSYEQYF. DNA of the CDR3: TGTGCCAGCAGCGTATCGGGCGGGACCTCCTACGAGCAGTACTTC.